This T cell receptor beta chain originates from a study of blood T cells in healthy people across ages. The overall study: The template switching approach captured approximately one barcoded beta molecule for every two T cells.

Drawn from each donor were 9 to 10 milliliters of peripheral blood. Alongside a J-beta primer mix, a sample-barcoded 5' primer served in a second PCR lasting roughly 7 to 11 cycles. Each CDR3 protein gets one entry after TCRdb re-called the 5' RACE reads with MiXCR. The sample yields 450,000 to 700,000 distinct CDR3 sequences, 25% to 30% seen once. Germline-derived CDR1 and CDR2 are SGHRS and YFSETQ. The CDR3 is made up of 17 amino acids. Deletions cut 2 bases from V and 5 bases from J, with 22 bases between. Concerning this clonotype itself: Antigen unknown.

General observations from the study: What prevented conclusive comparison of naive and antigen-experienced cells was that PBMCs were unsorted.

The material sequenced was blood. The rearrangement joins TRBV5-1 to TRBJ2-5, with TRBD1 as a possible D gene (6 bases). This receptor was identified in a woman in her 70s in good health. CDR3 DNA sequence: TGCGCCAGCAGCTTCCCCCAGGACAGAGGAGGTTCGGAGACCCAGTACTTC. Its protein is CASSFPQDRGGSETQYF.